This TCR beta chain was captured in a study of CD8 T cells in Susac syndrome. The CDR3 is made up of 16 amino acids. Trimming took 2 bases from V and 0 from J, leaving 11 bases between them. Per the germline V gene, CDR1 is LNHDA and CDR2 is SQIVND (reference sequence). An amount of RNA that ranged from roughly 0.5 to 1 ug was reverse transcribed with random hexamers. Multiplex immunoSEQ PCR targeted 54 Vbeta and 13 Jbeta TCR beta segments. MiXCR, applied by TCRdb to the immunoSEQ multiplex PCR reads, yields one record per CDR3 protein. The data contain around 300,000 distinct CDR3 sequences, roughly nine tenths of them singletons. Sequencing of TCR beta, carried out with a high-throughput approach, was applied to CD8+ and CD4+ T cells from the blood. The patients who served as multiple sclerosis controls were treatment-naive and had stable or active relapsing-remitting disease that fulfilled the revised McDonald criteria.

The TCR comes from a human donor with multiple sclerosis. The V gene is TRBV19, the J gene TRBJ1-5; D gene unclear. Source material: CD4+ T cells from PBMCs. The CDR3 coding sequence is TGTGCCAGTAGTATACTGTACGGCTATAGCAATCAGCCCCAGCATTTT. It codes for CASSILYGYSNQPQHF.